This T cell receptor beta chain came from a study of blood T cell repertoires in COVID-19. Study-wide context: Spain, Italy and the United States supplied samples that represented acute and convalescent COVID-19. PBMCs, B-cell-depleted T cells, or T cells provided the cDNA or gDNA that made up the material.

As processed by the authors: Reference gene primer amplification in the assay estimated nucleated cell counts. The table came from immunoSEQ multiplex PCR; TCRdb's copy has only in-frame clones and leaves some out. V and J calls plus clone size are reproduced from that table; the DNA served to infer D and trimming. Among roughly 150,000 clones, 70% to 90% were seen once, and the ten largest hold 8.3%. A Seattle source enrolled patients during active infection and followed them longitudinally. What was sequenced was peripheral blood. The sequence was obtained from a woman between 55 and 75 years old with COVID-19, enrolled during active disease.

In nucleotides, the CDR3 is TGTGCCAGCAGCCTTAGGGGGGGGTCCTCGTACACTGAAGCTTTCTTT. This translates into CASSLRGGSSYTEAFF. This chain uses TRBV13 with TRBJ1-1, with a weak D call TRBD1 (6 bases). V was cut by 5 bases and J by 3 bases, with 19 bases left in between. The V gene's germline CDR1 is PRHDT and CDR2 FYEKMQ (reference sequence). There are 16 residues in the CDR3.